Here is one T cell receptor (beta chain) with its context. Its specificity is not known. Using immunoSEQ multiplex PCR, the repertoire was profiled, and TCRdb retains in-frame clones only, with some absent. The data contain 95,000 to 100,000 clones, about three quarters of them singletons. This sample is part of a study of fetal regulatory T cell absence and autoimmunity. Overall study: The IPEX patients lacked clinical diabetes but had exocrine pancreas autoimmunity.

Per the germline V gene, CDR1 is WSHSY and CDR2 is SAAADI. The junction had 7 bases not matched to a gene; V was cut back by 2 bases and J by 8 bases. The CDR3 contains 16 residues. The study's findings and limits: Pancreas and cord blood did not differ much in TRB family usage. Antigen-driven pancreatic autoimmunity before birth in IPEX was inferred from oligoclonal enrichment. Some top pancreas TCR clones were over 85-fold enriched versus cord blood.

This receptor was identified in a male donor with IPEX syndrome. Input material: pancreas tissue. This chain links TRBV10-2 with TRBJ2-1; 12 bases are shared with TRBD2. CDR3 sequence: CASSEGTSGGTDEQFF. CDR3 sequence (DNA): TGCGCCAGCAGTGAGGGTACTAGCGGGGGGACGGATGAGCAGTTCTTC.